The present T cell receptor beta chain was sequenced within a study of cytomegalovirus exposure and HLA in healthy donors (dated by TCRdb to about 2017). For context, the study as a whole: An earlier analysis of 587 of the donors reported approximately 270 Gb of sequence data and 100 million to 130 million unique TCR beta sequences from about 180 million T cells. The aim of the study was to test whether cataloging public T cell receptors could identify signatures of past pathogen exposure. In a later genetic analysis, genome-wide SNP genotypes for about 55% of the 666 donors were used, and that subset was treated as a discovery cohort. Donor age, sex, ethnicity and CMV serostatus were collected together with the repertoire data. A separate validation cohort of over 95 different subjects was used in addition to the 666-subject first cohort. Among about 400 genotyped donors of the cohort, an average of approximately 240,000 unique TCR beta nucleotide sequences was sequenced per donor, of which approximately 19% were non-productive. To predict cytomegalovirus infection status, the study combined high-throughput TCR immunosequencing, statistical association of individual TCRs with disease status, and machine learning. HLA typing included class I and class II loci at four-digit resolution. The number of typed donors differed by locus: about 629-640 for A, B, C, DRB1 and DQB1; some 500 for DQA1; over 600 for DPA1; and around 470 for DPB1. An earlier analysis of more than 450 of the donors used high-throughput TCR beta sequencing to judge whether each TCR beta V gene segment behaved as functional or pseudogenic. The later analysis used no new phenotypic data to find candidate immune exposures, relying instead on TCR beta sequences and their occurrence across donors. A later analysis re-analyzed previously published TCR beta repertoires from approximately 670 donors and added high-resolution HLA genotyping to study TCR occurrence patterns. The T cell repertoires of some 700 subjects were profiled by immunosequencing and related to cytomegalovirus serostatus. Among the roughly 400 genotyped donors, approximately 82% belonged to the genetic ancestry cluster associated with self-reported Caucasian donors. Because of strong linkage in the cohort, roughly five DR-DQ haplotypes were treated as single units for association and clustering. An early release covering around 630 HLA-typed donors comprised 250 to 350 gigabases of sequencing data and roughly 86 million unique TCR sequences. All discovery cohort repertoires had been generated on a single sequencing platform. Overall study outcomes, separate from this receptor: HLA typing was unavailable for some donors at each locus, so association tests used only the typed subset. A later analysis associated roughly 17,000 TCR beta sequences with specific HLA alleles at a false discovery rate of 0.05. Strong co-occurrence of HLA alleles, especially DR and DQ, made assigning TCR associations to individual alleles difficult. According to a later analysis, parvovirus B19, influenza, CMV and Epstein-Barr virus appeared linked to several top co-occurrence clusters. A further reported finding was that TCR beta sequences accurately predicted the HLA-A and HLA-B alleles for most subjects in the first cohort. A later genetic analysis reported fewer N-insertions in productive TCRs among donors in an Asian-associated ancestry cluster than the roughly 700-donor mean. An association between a missense DCLRE1C variant and V-gene and J-gene trimming of TCR beta chains was found in a later genetic analysis and replicated in an independent cohort. Most TCR sequences were seen in very few donors, while some public TCRs were found in many individuals. In a later analysis, the rate of TCR association differed among HLA loci, with DRB1 alleles having the most associated TCRs and HLA-C alleles having the fewest. A few of the identified cytomegalovirus-associated TCR beta chains were confirmed in vitro to be specific for cytomegalovirus antigens. Seventeen rarely observed V segments, including chromosome 9 orphons, were excluded from the earlier analysis of 550 to 700 of the donors because counts were too low. A later analysis found that most CMV-associated TCR beta chains appeared HLA-restricted, with HLA associations seemingly driven largely by CMV exposure. Immune exposure information for the cohort was limited to CMV serostatus. Some IMGT-functional V segments, including TRBV6-2 and TRBV6-3, could not be distinguished by the 87-base-pair reads and were therefore excluded. The authors suggested that the approach could potentially be generalized to other disease states and immunological phenotypes. In this cohort, only TCR beta chains were sequenced, and detectable features were limited by the absence of alpha or paired-chain data. The classifier was reported to diagnose cytomegalovirus status with high specificity and sensitivity in both the original and validation cohorts. A later analysis found that HLA-associated TCR beta chains were more clonally expanded and had lower generation probabilities than equally common non-associated chains. A cluster of highly shared sequence variants was judged likely to be a technical artifact of the sequencing pipeline. In the study, approximately 160 TCR beta chains were listed as associated with cytomegalovirus. Sequencing depth was assumed to be roughly uniform across donors in the presence/absence analyses, though that assumption may not hold. Linkage disequilibrium might explain the correlated functional status among segregating V segments, but an unknown experimental factor could not be excluded. An earlier analysis of approximately 530 of the donors showed that most TCR beta V segments appeared in productive rearrangements either about 87% or about 30% of the time, which broadly matched IMGT annotations.

With respect to this clone: The antigen it recognizes is unknown. No much larger clone exists at a distance of one base, and base qualities are not known.

In total, fewer than 750 healthy bone marrow donors made up the cohort. At the time of sampling, every cohort member was nominally healthy, though immune exposures that went unrecorded were likely present. The donor was CMV seronegative and belonged to the group of around 350 seronegative cohort members. A peripheral blood sample was provided by each donor, and peripheral blood mononuclear cells were used for TCR beta sequencing. The Qiagen DNeasy Blood Extraction Kit was used to extract genomic DNA from the blood cell samples. The method was the immunoSEQ multiplex PCR assay. The multiplex PCR relied on a mix of 60 forward primers for TCR Vbeta segments and 13 reverse primers for TCR Jbeta segments. The CDR3 region of rearranged TCR beta genes was amplified from genomic DNA by a multiplex PCR assay. The Illumina HiSeq System was used to sequence the amplified TCR beta libraries as 87-base-pair reads. Processing in the source paper ran as follows. Across the 700 or so repertoires, a later analysis counted roughly 84 million unique TCR beta chains, approximately 10 million of which were shared by at least two donors. To remove PCR and sequencing errors, raw reads were error-corrected and collapsed into unique sequences using a nearest-neighbor algorithm that merged closely related sequences. To assign V, D and J gene segments, CDR3 sequences were aligned to IMGT reference sequences. Each retained sequence needed at least a six-nucleotide match to both a V gene segment and a J gene segment. Rearrangements were classified as productive when the CDR3 lacked stop codons and remained in frame with V and J, and all other rearrangements were classified as non-productive. CDR3 was defined by IMGT convention, running from the second conserved V-encoded cysteine to the conserved J-encoded phenylalanine. The earlier analysis of roughly 590 of the donors excluded any sequence lacking an unambiguous match to a single V gene segment. In an earlier analysis of approximately 590 of the donors, V segments were called functional above 56.7% productive rearrangements and were called segregating when the between-donor standard deviation exceeded 5%. A statistical classification framework was developed to diagnose cytomegalovirus status using the catalog of TCR beta chain sequences. V and J gene assignment, in a later analysis, came from comparing TCR nucleotide sequences with IMGT/GENE-DB human TR gene sequences. The TCRdist pipeline was used in a later analysis to assign CDR3 sequences and most-parsimonious VDJ recombination scenarios. In a later analysis, each TCR beta chain was defined by its CDR3 amino acid sequence together with its V-gene family, and reads without a unique V-gene family were excluded. In a later analysis, around 650 highly shared, low-generation-probability nucleotide sequences were removed to address suspected cross-contamination and a sequencing artifact. In a later analysis, a clonal expansion index for each public chain was calculated from normalized within-repertoire ranks of inferred template counts. Generation probabilities in a later analysis came from a VDJ recombination model fitted to out-of-frame rearrangements, and those results were checked against IGoR. In a later analysis, TCR-TCR, TCR-HLA and TCR-CMV co-occurrence was scored with hypergeometric tests, and a repertoire-size bias correction was applied to TCR pairs. False discovery rates were estimated in a later analysis by permuting HLA or CMV assignments 20 times. In a later analysis, co-occurring TCRs were grouped using DBSCAN, with TCRdist sequence similarity added in when clustering inside HLA-allele-positive subsets. For co-occurrence clustering, repertoires with fewer than 30,000 or more than 120,000 public chains were excluded, along with roughly 5 repertoires with anomalous nucleotide sharing. What TCRdb holds here is the immuneACCESS table cut down to in-frame rearrangements. Part of the clones is not present; checked against another copy, under half of the missing clones reflect an unresolved V gene, and the others are unexplained. The V and J calls and clone size were taken over from that table, and D and trimming were inferred from the DNA. This sample has around 210,000 clones in its table, and over 65% of those were observed once. Roughly 3% of the sample is held by the ten biggest clonotypes.

The V end loses 3 bases and the J end loses 1 base, and a stretch of 10 bases separates them. CDR1 SNHLY and CDR2 FYNNEI were looked up in the germline V gene. Spanning cysteine to phenylalanine, the CDR3 consists of 15 amino acids. Here the CDR3 DNA is all that survives: 45 bases in frame from base 1. The V and J segments used are TRBV2 and TRBJ2-1; a weak D assignment points to TRBD2 (7 bases agree). This clonotype was obtained from a woman in her thirties in good health and CMV-seronegative. Sequencing was done on a sample of PBMCs. Here the CDR3 is given as CASSEGGPSYNEQFF. The DNA reads TGTGCCAGCAGTGAGGGGGGGCCTTCCTACAATGAGCAGTTCTTC.